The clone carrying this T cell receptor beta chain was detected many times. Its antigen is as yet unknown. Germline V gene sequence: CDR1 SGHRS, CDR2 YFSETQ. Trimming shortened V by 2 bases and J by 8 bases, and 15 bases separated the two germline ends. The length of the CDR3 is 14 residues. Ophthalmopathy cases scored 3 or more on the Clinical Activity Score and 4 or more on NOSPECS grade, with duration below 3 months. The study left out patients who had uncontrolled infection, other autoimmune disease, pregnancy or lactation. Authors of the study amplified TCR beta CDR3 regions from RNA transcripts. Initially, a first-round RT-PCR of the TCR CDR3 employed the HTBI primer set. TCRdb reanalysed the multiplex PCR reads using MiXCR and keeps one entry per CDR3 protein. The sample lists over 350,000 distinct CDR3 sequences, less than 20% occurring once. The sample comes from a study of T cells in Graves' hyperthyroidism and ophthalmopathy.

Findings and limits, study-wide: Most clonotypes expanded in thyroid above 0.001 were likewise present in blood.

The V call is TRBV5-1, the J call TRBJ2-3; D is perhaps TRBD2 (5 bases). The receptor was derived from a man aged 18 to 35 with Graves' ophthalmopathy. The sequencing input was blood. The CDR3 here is CASSLAWGAGTQYF. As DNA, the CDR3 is TGCGCCAGCAGCTTAGCCTGGGGAGCAGGTACGCAGTATTTT.